This TCR beta chain is drawn from a study of blood T cell repertoires in COVID-19. Study summary: Sample material is recorded as cDNA or gDNA derived from T cells, B-cell-depleted T cells, or PBMCs.

Authors' methods: Nucleated cell counts were estimated from reference gene primer amplification. TCRdb keeps only in-frame clones here, not all; method: immunoSEQ multiplex PCR. The DNA was the basis for D and trimming; V, J and clone size are from that table. The sample has 30,000 to 50,000 clones; around four fifths are singletons. CDR3 length: 14 amino acids. Deletions cut 2 bases from V and 5 bases from J, with 10 bases between. Germline V gene data show CDR1 as KGHSH and CDR2 as LQKENI. The source material was peripheral blood. The TCR sequence derives from a man older than 75 with active or convalescent COVID-19. The chain recombines TRBV18 with TRBJ2-1; TRBD1 might be the D (5 bases). The CDR3 reads CASSPVTANNEQFF. DNA for the CDR3: TGTGCCAGCTCACCAGTGACAGCCAACAATGAGCAGTTCTTC.